The clone carrying this TCR beta chain was counted a few times. Antigen specificity is unknown. The sample is drawn from a study of post-analysis software for immune sequencing data. Study-wide background: The study covered relapsing-remitting, secondary progressive and progressive-relapsing courses of multiple sclerosis.

Tagging with unique molecular identifiers was a feature of the TCR beta cDNA libraries. Around 500,000 cDNA molecules were obtained from approximately 0.91 to 9.4 million T cells. Each CDR3 protein gets one entry after TCRdb re-called the PCR reads with MiXCR. The data hold approximately 460,000 distinct CDR3 sequences, with roughly 45% observed a single time. This CDR3 has 11 amino acids. Trimming cost V 2 bases and J 5 bases, with 4 bases left between them. CDR1 is SEHNR, CDR2 FQNEAQ, per germline (reference sequence). Findings and limits, study-wide: The study found significantly lower normalized Chao1 diversity in multiple sclerosis patients than in controls. There were a few TRBV segments more frequent in patients than controls, and TRBV5-6, TRBV5-1 and TRBV20-1 were among them. When the samples were clustered directly with F measure, those that had been prepared in the same batch showed strong co-clustering.

The chain couples TRBV7-9 to TRBJ2-7; D is undetermined. This sequence was found in a girl aged 5 to 17 with multiple sclerosis. Input material: blood. CDR3 in DNA: TGTGCCAGCAGCTTATCCAACGAGCAGTACTTC. Protein product: CASSLSNEQYF.